These 10 T cell receptor beta chains share one sample of origin, sequenced in a study of blood T cell repertoires in COVID-19. Profiled with immunoSEQ multiplex PCR; TCRdb holds only in-frame clones, not every one. The sample has more than 45,000 clones, over 70% seen once. Sequencing was performed on peripheral blood. The origin of the receptors is a human donor in a cohort sampled during active COVID-19.

The chain employs TRBV6-2 or TRBV6-3 and TRBJ1-5, with a tentative D call TRBD1 (5 bases). Trimming removed 2 bases at V and 0 bases at J, with 8 bases between. Germline assignment: CDR1 MNHEY and CDR2 SVGEGT. CDR3 size: 15 residues. The CDR3: CASSYGGSSNQPQHF. The CDR3 coding sequence is TGTGCCAGCAGTTACGGGGGGAGTAGCAATCAGCCCCAGCATTTT.

This clone has a handful of counts. The chain employs TRBV29-1 and TRBJ1-1, with D uncertain. CDR3 length equals 13 residues. Germline CDR1 SQVTM, CDR2 ANQGSEA. The V end lost 7 bases, the J end lost 0 bases, and 12 bases lay between the germline ends. The CDR3: CSGERVMNTEAFF. DNA of the CDR3: TGCAGCGGCGAGCGGGTCATGAACACTGAAGCTTTCTTT.

The chain employs TRBV5-1 and TRBJ1-2; the D is unclear. V lost 1 base and J 6 bases, leaving 13 bases between the germline ends. Germline V CDR1 and CDR2: SGHRS, YFSETQ. The CDR3 sequence is 14 residues long. The CDR3 reads CASSLRGKGDGYTF. The CDR3 DNA reads TGCGCCAGCAGCTTGCGGGGTAAGGGAGATGGCTACACCTTC.

The V gene is TRBV7-2, the J gene TRBJ2-7; 7 bases are a match to TRBD1. The length of the CDR3 is 15 residues. The V gene's germline CDR1 is SGHTA and CDR2 FQGNSA. The ends lost 5 bases at V and 4 bases at J; junction bases unmatched: 11. The CDR3 sequence: CASSPRTGPGYEQYF. CDR3 sequence (DNA): TGTGCCAGCAGCCCCCGGACAGGACCGGGGTACGAGCAGTACTTC.

The J gene is TRBJ2-6, the V gene TRBV6-5, with TRBD2 matching over 7 bases. Germline V gene sequence: CDR1 MNHEY, CDR2 SVGAGI. V shed 8 bases, J shed 2 bases, and the junction held 3 bases outside the gene matches. CDR3 length equals 14 residues. The CDR3 nucleotides are TGTGCCAGCGGGACTATTGCTGGGGCCAACGTCCTGACTTTC. Translation: CASGTIAGANVLTF.

This sequence joins TRBV2 and TRBJ1-1; D is perhaps TRBD1 (5 bases). Deletions cut 2 bases from V and 12 bases from J, with 13 bases between. There are 12 residues in the CDR3. Germline assignment: CDR1 SNHLY and CDR2 FYNNEI. The DNA for the CDR3 is TGTGCCAGCAGTGAAACGGGCCGGGGGACTTTCTTT. Translating it yields CASSETGRGTFF. Based on the CDR3 plus reference TRBV2 and TRBJ1-1, the full variable domain is EPEVTQTPSHQVTQMGQEVILRCVPISNHLYFYWYRQILGQKVEFLVSFYNNEISEKSEIFDDQFSVERPDGSNFTLKIRSTKLEDSAMYFCASSETGRGTFFGQGTRLTVV.

J is TRBJ1-2 and V is TRBV19; D is perhaps TRBD1 (5 bases). The CDR3 has 13 residues. Trimming took off 4 bases at V and 6 bases at J, with 12 bases between the two ends. From germline, CDR1 is LNHDA and CDR2 SQIVND (reference sequence). DNA of the CDR3: TGTGCCAGTAGTAAGACAGAATTAAATGGCTACACCTTC. Translating it yields CASSKTELNGYTF.

The chain combines TRBV7-2 with TRBJ2-7, with 16 nucleotides matching TRBD2. V was clipped by 2 bases and J by 2 bases; unmatched bases: 6. Germline lookup yields CDR1 SGHTA and CDR2 FQGNSA. The CDR3 covers 18 residues. The CDR3 is CASSLSGTSGRGTYEQYF. CDR3 sequence (DNA): TGTGCCAGCAGCTTAAGTGGGACTAGCGGGAGGGGGACCTACGAGCAGTACTTC.

V and J are TRBV6-6 and TRBJ1-2; D is perhaps TRBD1 (5 bases). V dropped 11 bases and J dropped 3 bases, with 16 bases sitting between them. Per germline, CDR1 MNHNY and CDR2 SVGAGI (reference sequence). This CDR3 is 13 amino acids long. The CDR3 nucleotides read TGTGCCCTCGGGCAGGGTTTGGACTATGGCTACACCTTC. Its protein product is CALGQGLDYGYTF.

The rearrangement uses TRBV3-1 (or the pseudogene TRBV3-2) and TRBJ2-7; 9 nucleotides line up with TRBD2. Trimming removed 4 bases from V and 0 bases from J; junction bases left unmatched: 10. The CDR3 is made up of 17 amino acids. Germline V lookup: CDR1 LGHDT, CDR2 YNNKEL (reference sequence). The CDR3 loop reads CASSPLRLAELSYEQYF. The DNA for the CDR3 is TGTGCCAGCAGCCCCCTCAGACTAGCGGAACTCTCCTACGAGCAGTACTTC.